The 22 T cell receptor beta chains below come from one sample, sequenced in a study of cytomegalovirus exposure and HLA in healthy donors. A multiplex PCR was run with 60 Vbeta primers and 13 Jbeta primers. Method: immunoSEQ multiplex PCR; TCRdb's copy keeps in-frame clones and lacks some. Counted here are roughly 170,000 clones, 77% occurring once; the ten biggest clones make up approximately 1.3%. The sample comprised PBMCs. The receptors shown here come from a woman in her 30s in good health and CMV-seropositive.

The J gene is TRBJ2-2, the V gene TRBV5-1; TRBD2 agrees at 8 bases. The CDR3 runs 15 residues. The ends lost 3 bases at V and 5 bases at J; junction bases unmatched: 6. The germline V gene encodes CDR1 SGHRS and CDR2 YFSETQ. The CDR3 loop is CASSWRQRETGELFF. The CDR3 DNA reads TGCGCCAGCAGCTGGAGGCAGCGGGAGACCGGGGAGCTGTTTTTT.

The gene calls are TRBV5-6 and TRBJ1-1; D uncertain. Germline V gene data show CDR1 as SGHDT and CDR2 as YYEEEE. V was clipped by 0 bases and J by 1 base, with 7 bases between them. The length of the CDR3 is 14 residues. As DNA, the CDR3 is TGTGCCAGCAGCTTGGGGTACAGGAACACTGAAGCTTTCTTT. Protein: CASSLGYRNTEAFF.

The chain recombines TRBV11-3 with TRBJ2-2; 10 bases align to TRBD2. The CDR3 consists of 17 residues. The ends lost 0 bases at V and 8 bases at J; junction bases unmatched: 9. The germline gives CDR1 SGHNT, CDR2 YENEEA. The CDR3 is CASSLDSLAGASGELFF. As DNA, the CDR3 is TGTGCCAGCAGCTTAGATAGCCTAGCGGGAGCGAGTGGGGAGCTGTTTTTT.

The V gene is TRBV5-1, the J gene TRBJ2-5; unclear D gene. Germline lookup yields CDR1 SGHRS and CDR2 YFSETQ. With 3 bases removed from V and 2 bases from J, the gap between germline ends came to 5 bases. This CDR3 has 12 residues. The CDR3 sequence: CASSSVQETQYF. The CDR3 coding sequence is TGCGCCAGCAGCTCAGTTCAAGAGACCCAGTACTTC.

This clone appeared once. The rearrangement joins TRBV10-3 to TRBJ2-7; 8 bases line up with TRBD1. CDR1 ENHRY and CDR2 SYGVKD come from the germline V gene. CDR3 size: 15 residues. V shed 3 bases and J 7 bases; nucleotides not matched to a gene: 11. The CDR3 is CAISDRTGSIKEQYF. CDR3 sequence (DNA): TGTGCCATCAGTGATCGGACAGGGTCAATTAAGGAGCAGTACTTC.

The chain combines TRBV7-9 with TRBJ2-3; TRBD2 aligns across 7 bases. V dropped 5 bases and J dropped 2; count of bases not matched to a gene: 10. The CDR3 is 16 residues long. Germline V gives CDR1 SEHNR, CDR2 FQNEAQ (reference sequence). The CDR3 sequence: CASSLGEGLYTDTQYF. In DNA, the CDR3 is TGTGCCAGCAGCCTTGGGGAGGGGCTGTACACAGATACGCAGTATTTT.

The sample holds a few counts of this clone. The chain recombines TRBV7-3 with TRBJ1-2; 7 bases are shared with TRBD1. The CDR3 runs to 13 residues. J was trimmed by 4 bases and V by 5 bases; bases with no gene match: 4. CDR1 and CDR2 (germline): SGHTA, FQGTGA. The CDR3: CASSKGQAYGYTF. CDR3 nucleotides: TGTGCCAGCAGCAAAGGACAGGCCTATGGCTACACCTTC.

This chain connects TRBV12-1 to TRBJ2-7; TRBD2 is the table's D call, not checked against the DNA. TRBV12-1 counts as a pseudogene. This CDR3 is built from 16 residues. CDR3 DNA: TGTGCCAGCAGCTTTGTCTCGACTTCCCTAACCTACGAGCAGTACTTC. The encoded protein is CASSFVSTSLTYEQYF.

This sequence joins TRBV7-6 and TRBJ2-3, with 7 bases fitting TRBD1. Germline V gene lookup returns CDR1 SGHVS and CDR2 FNYEAQ. The V and J ends lost 2 bases and 5 bases, in that order; junction bases with no gene match: 19. The CDR3 spans 19 residues. As DNA, the CDR3 is TGTGCCAGCAGCTTAAAAACAGGGGCTTTAGGTGTACGGCTAGATACGCAGTATTTT. Protein product: CASSLKTGALGVRLDTQYF.

The V and J genes are TRBV5-1 and TRBJ2-3; D perhaps matches TRBD1 (6 bases). Germline V lookup: CDR1 SGHRS, CDR2 YFSETQ. The germline V and J ends were trimmed by 1 base and 3 bases, with 12 bases remaining between them. This CDR3 is built from 15 residues. In DNA, the CDR3 is TGCGCCAGCAGCTTGACGTCAGGGGAGACAGATACGCAGTATTTT. Translating it yields CASSLTSGETDTQYF.

In the case of this clone: Different DNA sequences within this sample yield the same CDR3. The CDR3 here is CASSPDRAYEQYF. CDR3 coding DNA: TGTGCCAGCAGCCCAGACAGGGCTTACGAGCAGTACTTC. The rearrangement links TRBV6-6 to TRBJ2-7; 7 nucleotides align to TRBD1. The J segment lost 4 bases and the V segment lost 6 bases, leaving 6 bases of the junction unmatched. The CDR3 extends over 13 amino acids. Germline CDR1 and CDR2: MNHNY and SVGAGI (reference sequence).

The chain has TRBV28 and TRBJ1-2, with D perhaps matching TRBD1 (6 bases). This CDR3 spans 14 amino acids. Germline V gene sequence: CDR1 MDHEN, CDR2 SYDVKM. V lost 7 bases to trimming and J lost 4 bases, with 16 bases between them. This chain's CDR3 is CASKGVGGVYGYTF. CDR3 in DNA: TGTGCCAGCAAAGGGGTAGGGGGGGTCTATGGCTACACCTTC.

As DNA, the CDR3 is TGTGCCAGCAGTGGACTAGCGGGAGCTTCCTACGAGCAGTACTTC. The encoded protein is CASSGLAGASYEQYF. The chain employs TRBV2 and TRBJ2-7, with TRBD2 matching 12 bases. CDR1 SNHLY and CDR2 FYNNEI come from the germline V gene. The V and J ends lost 4 bases and 1 base, in that order; junction bases with no gene match: 2. There are 15 residues in the CDR3.

This clone has only one observation. This rearrangement joins TRBV28 to TRBJ1-2; D possibly corresponds to TRBD1 (6 bases). Trimming cost V 5 bases and J 8 bases, with 18 bases left between them. This CDR3 comprises 14 residues. The germline V gene has CDR1 MDHEN and CDR2 SYDVKM. The DNA for the CDR3 is TGTGCCAGCAGTCTCGAGTCAGGGGCGCGGGGCTACACCTTC. Protein product: CASSLESGARGYTF.

Concerning this clone itself: A read error may account for a junction end that differs from germline. This sequence joins TRBV4-2 and TRBJ2-1, with D possibly being TRBD2 (6 bases). Germline assignment: CDR1 LGHNA and CDR2 YNFKEQ. The CDR3 runs to 15 residues. CDR3 sequence: CASSQDPREDLLVVF. Here the CDR3 DNA reads TGTGCCAGCAGCCAAGATCCCAGGGAGGATCTGCTAGTGGTCTTC.

This chain links TRBV19 with TRBJ2-7; tentative D call: TRBD1 (6 bases). In germline, CDR1 is LNHDA, CDR2 SQIVND (reference sequence). Trimming cost V 5 bases and J 2 bases, with 10 bases left between them. The CDR3 is 13 amino acids. For the CDR3, the DNA is TGTGCCAGTAGTCAGGGGCGACCCTACGAGCAGTACTTC. This gives the protein CASSQGRPYEQYF.

The V gene is TRBV5-4, the J gene TRBJ2-5, with 14 nucleotides matching TRBD2. Germline V gene sequence: CDR1 SGHNT, CDR2 YYREEE (reference sequence). The ends lost 1 base at V and 5 bases at J; junction bases unmatched: 4. This CDR3 has 16 residues. CDR3 coding DNA: TGTGCCAGCAGCTTGTCGGGACTAGCGGGAGCTGAGACCCAGTACTTC. Its translation is CASSLSGLAGAETQYF.

This chain's CDR3 is CASSLVAGGSYNEQFF. The CDR3 DNA sequence: TGTGCCAGCAGCTTAGTGGCAGGGGGCTCCTACAATGAGCAGTTCTTC. The gene calls are TRBV7-2 and TRBJ2-1, with 7 bases that match TRBD1. V shed 1 base, J shed 0 bases, and the junction held 3 bases outside the gene matches. The germline V gene encodes CDR1 SGHTA and CDR2 FQGNSA. This CDR3 is 16 amino acids long.

The chain uses TRBV29-1 and TRBJ1-4; D not resolved. The germline V and J ends were trimmed by 0 bases and 8 bases, with 13 bases remaining between them. The germline CDR1 and CDR2 sequences are SQVTM and ANQGSEA. The CDR3 consists of 14 residues. CDR3 coding DNA: TGCAGCGTTGAAGATCAACGGGCGGGAGAAAAACTGTTTTTT. Protein sequence: CSVEDQRAGEKLFF.

This sequence joins TRBV25-1 and TRBJ2-1, with 13 bases aligning to TRBD2. Unmatched junction bases numbered 6, after V lost 6 bases and J lost 7 bases. This CDR3 region has 15 residues. Germline values: CDR1 MGHDK, CDR2 SYGVNS. In nucleotides, the CDR3 is TGTGCCAGCAGCCCGGGACTAGCGGGAATAAATGAGCAGTTCTTC. Its translation: CASSPGLAGINEQFF.

This sequence joins TRBV9 and TRBJ2-1, with D hard to call. Germline assignment: CDR1 SGDLS and CDR2 YYNGEE. V lost 0 bases and J 0 bases, leaving 10 bases between the germline ends. This CDR3 has 16 amino acids. The CDR3 is CASSVDVVSSYNEQFF. The CDR3 DNA reads as TGTGCCAGCAGCGTAGATGTGGTTAGCTCCTACAATGAGCAGTTCTTC. Complete variable domain (other parts from reference TRBV9 and TRBJ2-1): DSGVTQTPKHLITATGQRVTLRCSPRSGDLSVYWYQQSLDQGLQFLIQYYNGEERAKGNILERFSAQQFPDLHSELNLSSLELGDSALYFCASSVDVVSSYNEQFFGPGTRLTVL.

CDR3 sequence: CASSELGSRYQETQYF. As DNA, the CDR3 is TGTGCCAGCAGTGAGCTCGGGAGCAGGTACCAAGAGACCCAGTACTTC. The chain recombines TRBV25-1 with TRBJ2-5; D might be TRBD2 (6 bases). The ends were cut back, 3 bases at V and 0 bases at J, with 14 bases in the middle. This CDR3 is built from 16 residues. The germline gives CDR1 MGHDK, CDR2 SYGVNS.